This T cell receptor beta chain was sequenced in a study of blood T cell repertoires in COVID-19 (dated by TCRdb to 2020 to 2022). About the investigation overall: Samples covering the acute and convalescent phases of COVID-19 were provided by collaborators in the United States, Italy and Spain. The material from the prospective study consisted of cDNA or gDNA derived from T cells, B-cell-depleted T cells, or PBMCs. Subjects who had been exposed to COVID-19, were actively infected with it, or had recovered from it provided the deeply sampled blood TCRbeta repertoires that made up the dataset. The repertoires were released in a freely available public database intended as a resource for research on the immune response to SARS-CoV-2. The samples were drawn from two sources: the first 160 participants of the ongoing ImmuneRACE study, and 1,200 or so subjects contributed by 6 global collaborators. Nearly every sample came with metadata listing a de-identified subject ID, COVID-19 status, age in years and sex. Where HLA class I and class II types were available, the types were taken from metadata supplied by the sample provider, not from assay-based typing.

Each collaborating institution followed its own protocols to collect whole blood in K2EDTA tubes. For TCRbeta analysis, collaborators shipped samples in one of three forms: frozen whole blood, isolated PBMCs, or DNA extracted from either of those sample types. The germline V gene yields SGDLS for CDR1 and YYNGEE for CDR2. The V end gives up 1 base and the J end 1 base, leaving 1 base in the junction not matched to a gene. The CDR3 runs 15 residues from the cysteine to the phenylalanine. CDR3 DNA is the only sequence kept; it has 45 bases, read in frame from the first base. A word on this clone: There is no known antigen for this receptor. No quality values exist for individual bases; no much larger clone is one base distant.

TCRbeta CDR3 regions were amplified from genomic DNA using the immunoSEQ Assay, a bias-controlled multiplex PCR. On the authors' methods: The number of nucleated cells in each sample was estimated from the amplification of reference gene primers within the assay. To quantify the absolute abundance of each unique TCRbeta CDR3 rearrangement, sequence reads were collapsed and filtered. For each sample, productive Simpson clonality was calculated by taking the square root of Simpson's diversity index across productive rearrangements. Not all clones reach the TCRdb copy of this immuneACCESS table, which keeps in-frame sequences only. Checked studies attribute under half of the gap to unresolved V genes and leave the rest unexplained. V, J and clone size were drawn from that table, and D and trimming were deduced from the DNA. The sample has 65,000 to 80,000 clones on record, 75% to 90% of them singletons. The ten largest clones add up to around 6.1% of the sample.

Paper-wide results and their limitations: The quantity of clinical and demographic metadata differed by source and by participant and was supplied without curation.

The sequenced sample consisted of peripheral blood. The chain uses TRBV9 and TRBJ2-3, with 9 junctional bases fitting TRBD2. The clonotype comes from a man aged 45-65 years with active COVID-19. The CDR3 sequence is CASSVIAGGTDTQYF. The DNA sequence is TGTGCCAGCAGCGTAATAGCGGGGGGCACAGATACGCAGTATTTT.